The clone carrying this T cell receptor beta chain was seen more than once but under ten times. Antigen unknown. These data come from a study of vaccination and CD4 T cells after COVID-19. Oncomine TCR Beta short-read sequencing was applied to DNA from cultured CD4+ T cells. From the PCR reads, TCRdb called clonotypes with MiXCR, one entry per CDR3 protein. The table shows approximately 20,000 distinct CDR3 sequences, with under 30% occurring only once. The treatment was: roughly nine-day PBMC culture with coronavirus spike peptide pools or control peptides (ViraFEST assay). Every well contained approximately 2 million PBMCs, which were grown with 9.5 to 10 IU/ml IL-2 and approximately 9.9 ug/ml peptide pools. This CDR3 is 12 amino acids long. The V end lost 1 base, the J end lost 15 bases, and 13 bases lay between the germline ends. CDR1 and CDR2 (germline): SEHNR, FQNEAQ (reference sequence).

The sequence was collected from a human donor with COVID-19. This chain uses TRBV7-9 with TRBJ1-5; the D is unclear. The material sequenced was cultured CD4+ T cells from blood. The CDR3 loop is CASSLGPDGRHF. CDR3 DNA: TGTGCCAGCAGCTTAGGCCCGGACGGTAGGCATTTT.